This TCR beta chain was sequenced during a study of radiation and T cells in renal cell carcinoma. Looking at the study overall: Nephrectomy followed 15 Gy stereotactic body radiation by 4 weeks.

Time point in this sample: blood 2 weeks post-SBRT. Treatment meaning: 15 Gy SBRT to primary tumor, nephrectomy 4 weeks later. Serial blood draws occurred at baseline and 2 and 4 weeks post-SBRT. The method was immunoSEQ multiplex PCR; TCRdb's version includes in-frame clones alone and lacks a portion of them. Of approximately 75,000 clones listed, 82% were seen once; the top ten hold less than 7%. CDR3 size: 12 residues. Trimming removed 8 bases from V and 5 bases from J; junction bases left unmatched: 5. Germline lookup yields CDR1 ENHRY and CDR2 SYGVKD. The source is a man in his 60s with renal cell carcinoma. Source: blood, taken from a patient whose treatment included radiotherapy and nephrectomy. This sequence joins TRBV10-3 and TRBJ2-5; TRBD2 matches 7 bases. The CDR3 loop reads CAIGSGRETQYF. The CDR3 region has the DNA TGTGCCATCGGGTCCGGGAGGGAGACCCAGTACTTC.